One sample yielded the 25 T cell receptor beta chains listed below, sequenced in a study of blood T cell repertoires in COVID-19. Profiling relied on immunoSEQ multiplex PCR, and the TCRdb table lists in-frame clones only, not all of them. Of 330,000 or so clones in the sample, about 90% were seen once. The sequenced sample consisted of PBMCs or T cells enriched from blood (not recorded which). The source is a woman aged 30 to 39 who had recovered from COVID-19.

This clone was picked up a small number of times. The chain carries TRBV9 and TRBJ2-7; 8 bases line up with TRBD2. CDR1 is SGDLS, CDR2 YYNGEE, per germline. With 4 bases clipped from V and 6 bases from J, the junction kept 3 bases outside the gene matches. The CDR3 runs 12 residues. In DNA form, the CDR3 reads TGTGCCAGCAGCCGGGGGGGCCCCGAGCAGTACTTC. It is translated as CASSRGGPEQYF.

V and J are TRBV6-5 and TRBJ1-5; D may be TRBD1 (5 bases). Germline CDR1 MNHEY, CDR2 SVGAGI. V shed 7 bases and J shed 2 bases, with 12 bases lying between them. This CDR3 has 14 amino acids. The CDR3 loop is CASIFWGGNQPQHF. The CDR3 DNA reads as TGTGCCAGCATATTCTGGGGGGGCAATCAGCCCCAGCATTTT.

The chain carries TRBV29-1 and TRBJ2-3; the match to TRBD2 covers 8 bases. This CDR3 is built from 15 residues. The V segment lost 6 bases and the J segment 4 bases; nucleotides outside the gene matches: 12. The germline CDR1 and CDR2 sequences are SQVTM and ANQGSEA. The CDR3 protein is CSVSPQRETADTQYF. CDR3 in DNA: TGCAGCGTCAGCCCCCAGCGGGAGACAGCAGATACGCAGTATTTT.

The chain joins TRBV5-4 to TRBJ2-3; the D gene is possibly TRBD1 (7 bases). The CDR3 is made up of 16 amino acids. The germline V gene encodes CDR1 SGHNT and CDR2 YYREEE (reference sequence). The V and J ends lost 3 bases and 0 bases respectively, with 14 bases between them. The CDR3 bases are TGTGCCAGCAGCTCTCAGGGGGGCACTAGCACAGATACGCAGTATTTT. Amino acid sequence: CASSSQGGTSTDTQYF. Using reference TRBV5-4 and TRBJ2-3 for the parts outside the CDR3, the full variable domain is ETGVTQSPTHLIKTRGQQVTLRCSSQSGHNTVSWYQQALGQGPQFIFQYYREEENGRGNFPPRFSGLQFPNYSSELNVNALELDDSALYLCASSSQGGTSTDTQYFGPGTRLTVL.

The V gene is TRBV27, the J gene TRBJ2-1; 8 nucleotides agree with TRBD1. Germline lookup yields CDR1 MNHEY and CDR2 SMNVEV (reference sequence). V lost 3 bases, J lost 3 bases, and 4 bases stayed unmatched. The CDR3 loop spans 15 amino acids. The CDR3 DNA sequence: TGTGCCAGCAGTTTGCGGACAGGGAACTACAATGAGCAGTTCTTC. Its protein product is CASSLRTGNYNEQFF.

This chain joins TRBV7-9 and TRBJ1-5; weak D call: TRBD1 (6 bases). The germline V gene has CDR1 SEHNR and CDR2 FQNEAQ (reference sequence). CDR3 length equals 15 residues. V dropped 4 bases and J dropped 0 bases, with 10 bases sitting between them. Written as DNA, the CDR3 is TGTGCCAGCAGCTCCGGGACAAATAGCAATCAGCCCCAGCATTTT. Encoded protein: CASSSGTNSNQPQHF. The whole variable domain, filled in from reference TRBV7-9 and TRBJ1-5, reads DTGVSQNPRHKITKRGQNVTFRCDPISEHNRLYWYRQTLGQGPEFLTYFQNEAQLEKSRLLSDRFSAERPKGSFSTLEIQRTEQGDSAMYLCASSSGTNSNQPQHFGDGTRLSIL.

The V call is TRBV7-9, the J call TRBJ2-1; 12 bases are a match to TRBD2. Per germline, CDR1 SEHNR and CDR2 FQNEAQ (reference sequence). V trimming: 4 bases; J trimming: 8 bases; junction bases outside the gene matches: 6. The CDR3 loop spans 15 amino acids. In DNA, the CDR3 is TGTGCCAGCAGCTACCTAGCGGGAGGGCGAGATGAGCAGTTCTTC. Its translation: CASSYLAGGRDEQFF.

The chain employs TRBV18 and TRBJ2-7, with D perhaps TRBD2 (7 bases). The CDR3 sequence is 15 residues long. Deletions cut 1 base from V and 0 bases from J, with 10 bases between. Germline values: CDR1 KGHSH, CDR2 LQKENI. The CDR3, as DNA: TGTGCCAGCTCACCACGGGGGGGCAACTCCTACGAGCAGTACTTC. Amino acid sequence: CASSPRGGNSYEQYF.

This chain links TRBV19 with TRBJ1-1; no reliable D call. The V end lost 1 base, the J end lost 0 bases, and 9 bases lay between the germline ends. Germline-derived CDR1 and CDR2 are LNHDA and SQIVND (reference sequence). CDR3 size: 15 residues. CDR3 DNA sequence: TGTGCCAGTAGTATAGTTTACGGTATGAACACTGAAGCTTTCTTT. Its protein is CASSIVYGMNTEAFF.

V gene TRBV27 combines with J gene TRBJ2-1; D possibly corresponds to TRBD2 (6 bases). The CDR3 has 17 amino acids. V dropped 6 bases and J dropped 0 bases, with 18 bases sitting between them. CDR1 and CDR2 from the germline V gene are MNHEY and SMNVEV (reference sequence). Written as DNA, the CDR3 is TGTGCCAGCAGCCCCACGGCCCGGGGGAACTCCTACAATGAGCAGTTCTTC. Translated, it gives CASSPTARGNSYNEQFF.

The V gene is TRBV10-3, the J gene TRBJ1-1; possibly TRBD1 for D (6 bases). The V gene's germline CDR1 is ENHRY and CDR2 SYGVKD. Between the trimmed V and J ends, which lost 6 bases and 10 bases, there was a span of 24 bases. This CDR3 region has 15 residues. This CDR3 reads CAIRSDQNRASGAFF. The DNA for the CDR3 is TGTGCCATCAGATCCGACCAGAACAGGGCGTCGGGAGCTTTCTTT.

This sequence joins TRBV3-1 (or the pseudogene TRBV3-2) and TRBJ2-5, with D possibly matching TRBD2 (6 bases). The CDR3 has 13 amino acids. Looked up from germline, CDR1 is LGHDT and CDR2 is YNNKEL (reference sequence). With 4 bases removed from V and 3 bases from J, the gap between germline ends came to 9 bases. CDR3 bases: TGTGCCAGCAGCCCGGGACTCAAAGAGACCCAGTACTTC. Its protein product is CASSPGLKETQYF.

J is TRBJ1-4 and V is TRBV27; a possible D gene is TRBD1 (5 bases). V dropped 7 bases and J dropped 5 bases, with 17 bases sitting between them. This CDR3 spans 15 amino acids. Germline CDR1 reads MNHEY; CDR2 reads SMNVEV (reference sequence). The CDR3: CASTSLGGGNEKLFF. The CDR3 region has the DNA TGTGCCAGCACCTCGTTGGGGGGGGGAAATGAAAAACTGTTTTTT. The variable domain in full, with the rest retrieved from reference TRBV27 and TRBJ1-4, is EAQVTQNPRYLITVTGKKLTVTCSQNMNHEYMSWYRQDPGLGLRQIYYSMNVEVTDKGDVPEGYKVSRKEKRNFPLILESPSPNQTSLYFCASTSLGGGNEKLFFGSGTQLSVL.

The chain couples TRBV6-1 to TRBJ2-1; possibly TRBD2 for D (6 bases). V was cut by 2 bases and J by 0 bases, with 11 bases left in between. The CDR3 spans 16 residues. Germline CDR1 is MNHNS and CDR2 is SASEGT. The chain's CDR3 is CASSERGDLSYNEQFF. The CDR3 nucleotides are TGTGCCAGCAGTGAACGCGGGGACCTCTCCTACAATGAGCAGTTCTTC.

This chain connects TRBV19 to TRBJ2-2, with 7 bases lining up with TRBD2. The CDR3 runs to 13 residues. With 3 bases clipped from V and 8 bases from J, the junction kept 3 bases outside the gene matches. CDR1 is LNHDA and CDR2 is SQIVND in the germline V gene (reference sequence). The DNA for the CDR3 is TGTGCCAGTAGTATGTCGGGGGGTGGGGAGCTGTTTTTT. Translating gives CASSMSGGGELFF.

This clone has more than one count but fewer than ten. The chain uses TRBV19 and TRBJ1-3; no clear D. The CDR3 spans 14 residues. Trimming pared 4 bases from V and 1 base from J, leaving 8 bases between. Germline CDR1 reads LNHDA; CDR2 reads SQIVND (reference sequence). The CDR3 reads CASSTGLSGNTIYF. The CDR3, as DNA: TGTGCCAGTAGTACAGGCCTGTCTGGAAACACCATATATTTT.

The J gene is TRBJ1-1, the V gene TRBV28; 7 nucleotides line up with TRBD1. Germline loops: CDR1 MDHEN, CDR2 SYDVKM. This CDR3 is 13 amino acids long. V shed 5 bases, J shed 3 bases, and the junction held 3 bases outside the gene matches. CDR3 DNA: TGTGCCAGCAGTGCTACAGGGGACACTGAAGCTTTCTTT. It yields the protein CASSATGDTEAFF.

This chain links TRBV5-1 with TRBJ2-1, with 9 bases identical to TRBD2. Germline assignment: CDR1 SGHRS and CDR2 YFSETQ. The CDR3 runs 15 residues. Unmatched junction bases numbered 6, after V lost 1 base and J lost 7 bases. The CDR3 region is CASSLMTLAGNEQFF. The CDR3 coding sequence is TGCGCCAGCAGCTTGATGACCCTAGCGGGGAATGAGCAGTTCTTC.

The chain employs TRBV6-5 and TRBJ1-1, with a weak D call TRBD1 (6 bases). Germline values: CDR1 MNHEY, CDR2 SVGAGI. The V gene lost 2 bases and the J gene lost 6 bases, with 16 bases spanning the gap. The CDR3 consists of 15 residues. In DNA, the CDR3 is TGTGCCAGCAGTTACGGCAGGGGCCGGTGGGCTGAAGCTTTCTTT. It codes for CASSYGRGRWAEAFF.

This clone was observed at least ten times. The rearrangement uses TRBV19 and TRBJ1-1; D not resolved. V lost 4 bases to trimming and J lost 4 bases, with 10 bases between them. Germline V gene sequence: CDR1 LNHDA, CDR2 SQIVND (reference sequence). The CDR3 is 13 residues long. This CDR3 reads CASSTQTRTEAFF. CDR3 coding DNA: TGTGCCAGTAGTACACAGACGCGCACTGAAGCTTTCTTT.

The chain recombines TRBV2 with TRBJ1-2; the D gene is possibly TRBD1 (6 bases). V was clipped by 5 bases and J by 3 bases, with 10 bases between them. Germline lookup yields CDR1 SNHLY and CDR2 FYNNEI. This CDR3 region has 13 residues. CDR3 loop: CASSWTVYYGYTF. DNA of the CDR3: TGTGCCAGCAGTTGGACAGTGTACTATGGCTACACCTTC.

The V gene is TRBV9, the J gene TRBJ1-1; 9 bases line up with TRBD1. Trimming took 2 bases from V and 5 from J; bases not matched to a gene: 10. Germline lookup yields CDR1 SGDLS and CDR2 YYNGEE. The CDR3 covers 16 residues. The CDR3 here is CASSVSGTGYRTEAFF. CDR3 DNA sequence: TGTGCCAGCAGCGTTTCCGGGACAGGGTATAGGACTGAAGCTTTCTTT.

This clone is a singleton in its sample. The CDR3 bases are TGTGCCAGCCGAACCGAGGACTTTTACGAGCAGTACTTC. It yields the protein CASRTEDFYEQYF. The chain couples TRBV6-5 to TRBJ2-7; perhaps TRBD2 as D (5 bases). V was trimmed by 8 bases and J by 4 bases, leaving 15 bases between them. Per the germline V gene, CDR1 is MNHEY and CDR2 is SVGAGI. CDR3 length: 13 residues.

The rearrangement uses TRBV10-2 and TRBJ2-6; 9 bases fit TRBD1. This CDR3 region has 17 residues. The germline CDR1 and CDR2 sequences are WSHSY and SAAADI. V shed 8 bases, J shed 2 bases, and the junction held 10 bases outside the gene matches. Written as DNA, the CDR3 is TGCGCCAGCGGTTCGGGACAGGGTGTTCCTGGGGCCAACGTCCTGACTTTC. It translates to CASGSGQGVPGANVLTF.

This clone was found once. The chain is built from TRBV5-4 and TRBJ1-2; perhaps TRBD1 as D (6 bases). The CDR3 runs 17 residues. The V and J ends lost 4 bases and 5 bases respectively, with 24 bases between them. Germline loops: CDR1 SGHNT, CDR2 YYREEE (reference sequence). The CDR3 coding sequence is TGTGCCAGCAGCAGATCGACAGGACCGCCACAAGTTTATGGCTACACCTTC. Translating it yields CASSRSTGPPQVYGYTF.